This entry concerns a single T cell receptor (beta chain). Its cognate antigen is unknown. This specimen belongs to a study of yellow fever vaccine responses in identical twins. Study conclusions and caveats: It has been reported that, in twins, the vaccine T cell response seemed partly convergent and partly personalized.

In TCRdb, the RT-PCR reads were re-called with MiXCR into one record per CDR3 protein. Of about 8,700 distinct CDR3 sequences listed, 65% to 85% were seen once; the top ten hold roughly 2%. The CDR3 length is 13 residues. In germline, CDR1 is SNHLY, CDR2 FYNNEI. J gave up 1 base and V 9 bases, and 4 bases lay outside the gene matches. J is TRBJ2-5 and V is TRBV2; 8 bases align to TRBD2. This receptor was identified in a woman between 18 and 29 years old who received the yellow fever vaccine. The sample was T cells from blood (PBMCs), unsorted or a sorted subset (not recorded which), taken before or after yellow fever vaccination (not recorded which). The CDR3 loop is CASQREIQETQYF. DNA for the CDR3: TGTGCCAGTCAGCGGGAGATCCAAGAGACCCAGTACTTC.